These 9 T cell receptor beta chains came from one sample sequenced in a study of patients and donors after allogeneic stem cell transplantation (dated by TCRdb to the early 2020s). The receptor library was made with RT-PCR. Sequenced using a NextSeq 550. TCRdb trimmed the raw reads at Q25, called clones with MiXCR and kept productive beta chains. Duplicate CDR3 protein sequences are folded into a single record with the most common DNA and genes. A total of around 200,000 distinct CDR3 sequences appear in this sample, about 38% of them only once. The ten largest clones capture around a tenth of the sample. Sequenced material: blood, either unsorted or a sorted T cell fraction (not recorded which). The receptors derive from a human donor who was either an allogeneic HSCT recipient or a stem cell or donor lymphocyte infusion donor (not recorded which). It is not recorded whose cells these are; they may come from a transplant donor.

This clonotype was recorded a few times. V usage is TRBV4-3 and J usage is TRBJ1-2, with D unclear. V was cut by 0 bases and J by 8 bases, with 13 bases left in between. This CDR3 region has 14 residues. The germline V gene has CDR1 LGHNA and CDR2 YSLEER. The DNA of the CDR3 is TGCGCCAGCAGCCAAGATCGGCGAAGTCTCGGCTACACCTTC. As protein: CASSQDRRSLGYTF.

This clonotype was detected a few times. The chain combines TRBV7-2 with TRBJ1-1; D remains ambiguous. Germline V gene sequence: CDR1 SGHTA, CDR2 FQGNSA. The ends were cut back, 0 bases at V and 4 bases at J, with 9 bases in the middle. The CDR3 has 14 amino acids. CDR3 protein: CASSLAGRLTEAFF. CDR3 bases: TGTGCCAGCAGCTTAGCAGGCAGGCTCACTGAAGCTTTCTTT.

The chain combines TRBV2 with TRBJ1-3, with a weak D call TRBD1 (6 bases). V gave up 4 bases and J gave up 3 bases, with 13 bases separating them. The germline V gene encodes CDR1 SNHLY and CDR2 FYNNEI. This CDR3 spans 15 amino acids. The DNA of the CDR3 is TGTGCCAGCAGTGTACAGGGATTTATTGGAAACACCATATATTTT. This gives the protein CASSVQGFIGNTIYF. The full variable domain, completed using reference TRBV2 and TRBJ1-3, is EPEVTQTPSHQVTQMGQEVILRCVPISNHLYFYWYRQILGQKVEFLVSFYNNEISEKSEIFDDQFSVERPDGSNFTLKIRSTKLEDSAMYFCASSVQGFIGNTIYFGEGSWLTVV.

The chain is built from TRBV20-1 and TRBJ2-3, with unresolved D. The V and J ends lost 6 bases and 9 bases respectively, with 10 bases between them. The germline gives CDR1 DFQATT, CDR2 SNEGSKA (reference sequence). This CDR3 region has 10 residues. The CDR3 region is CSATLKTQYF. The CDR3, as DNA: TGCAGTGCCACCCTTAAAACGCAGTATTTT.

The CDR3 nucleotides read TGTGCCAGCAGAAACCCGGGACTGCCTAGCCATACGCAGTATTTT. This codes for CASRNPGLPSHTQYF. The V call is TRBV28, the J call TRBJ2-3, with a weak D call TRBD2 (6 bases). This CDR3 has 15 amino acids. The V end lost 6 bases, the J end lost 7 bases, and 20 bases lay between the germline ends. Germline V gene lookup returns CDR1 MDHEN and CDR2 SYDVKM.

The DNA of the CDR3 is TGCGCCAGCAGCCAGCCGGGACAGATCGAAAAACTGTTTTTT. Its translation is CASSQPGQIEKLFF. The chain has TRBV4-1 and TRBJ1-4, with TRBD1 matching over 7 bases. V was clipped by 3 bases and J by 8 bases; unmatched bases: 6. The CDR3 covers 14 residues. Germline V gene lookup returns CDR1 MGHRA and CDR2 YSYEKL.

The sample holds one count of this clonotype. The chain has TRBV7-2 and TRBJ1-1; no clear D. This CDR3 is built from 13 residues. Between the trimmed V and J ends, which lost 1 base and 4 bases, there was a span of 7 bases. CDR1 and CDR2 from the germline V gene are SGHTA and FQGNSA. The CDR3 nucleotides are TGTGCCAGCAGCTTAGTTTGGGGCACTGAAGCTTTCTTT. Encoded protein: CASSLVWGTEAFF.

This clonotype was picked up a small number of times. The chain has TRBV20-1 and TRBJ1-1; D gene ambiguous. The CDR3 runs 14 residues. V shed 3 bases and J shed 0 bases, with 11 bases lying between them. Germline V gives CDR1 DFQATT, CDR2 SNEGSKA (reference sequence). CDR3 DNA: TGCAGTGCTAGCATCGCACATATGAACACTGAAGCTTTCTTT. Protein product: CSASIAHMNTEAFF.

The J gene is TRBJ2-5, the V gene TRBV5-6, with D possibly matching TRBD1 (6 bases). Germline loops: CDR1 SGHDT, CDR2 YYEEEE. The CDR3 contains 14 residues. Trimming removed 3 bases at V and 1 base at J, with 10 bases between. CDR3 sequence: CASSSEGGQETQYF. The CDR3 bases are TGTGCCAGCAGCTCCGAAGGGGGCCAAGAGACCCAGTACTTC.